The 2 T cell receptor beta chains reported below all come from one sample, sequenced in a study of early T cells in non-severe SARS-CoV-2 infection. Via MiXCR, TCRdb re-called the 5' RACE reads, giving one row per CDR3 protein. Here the sample spans some 29,000 distinct CDR3 sequences, about 5.5% being singletons. The sequencing input was whole blood. The receptors come from an adult who was a healthcare worker with PCR-confirmed SARS-CoV-2 infection or an uninfected control (not recorded which).

This clonotype was detected many times. The chain has TRBV27 and TRBJ2-7; TRBD1 agrees at 10 bases. Germline V gene lookup returns CDR1 MNHEY and CDR2 SMNVEV (reference sequence). There are 15 residues in the CDR3. The J segment lost 5 bases and the V segment lost 1 base, leaving 5 bases of the junction unmatched. The CDR3 here is CASSLFGTGVHEQYF. The CDR3 DNA is TGTGCCAGCAGTTTATTCGGGACAGGGGTCCACGAGCAGTACTTC.

This clonotype was observed at least ten times. This chain connects TRBV27 to TRBJ2-2, with 8 bases lining up with TRBD2. With 7 bases clipped from V and 6 bases from J, the junction kept 10 bases outside the gene matches. CDR3 length: 15 amino acids. Looked up from germline, CDR1 is MNHEY and CDR2 is SMNVEV (reference sequence). CDR3 loop: CASTPTGGAPGELFF. CDR3 DNA: TGTGCCAGCACCCCCACGGGGGGGGCCCCCGGGGAGCTGTTTTTT.